The 6 T cell receptor beta chains in this list originate from one sample, sequenced in a study of blood T cells in healthy people across ages. The use of a sample-barcoded 5' primer and a J-beta primer mix characterized a second PCR of roughly 6 to 11 cycles. In TCRdb, the 5' RACE reads were re-called with MiXCR into one record per CDR3 protein. The sample lists around 1.7 million distinct CDR3 sequences, under 30% seen once, with about 7.7% in the top ten. Sequenced input: blood. The receptors here all came from a woman in her twenties or thirties in good health.

This clonotype has only a few counts. The V and J genes are TRBV29-1 and TRBJ1-6; tentatively, D is TRBD1 (6 bases). Germline V gene data show CDR1 as SQVTM and CDR2 as ANQGSEA. The CDR3 runs 14 residues. V was trimmed by 6 bases and J by 7 bases, leaving 16 bases between them. The CDR3 region has the DNA TGCAGCGTCGGGCTACAGGGAGCCAATTCACCCCTCCACTTT. It is translated as CSVGLQGANSPLHF.

This clonotype has a handful of counts. The chain links TRBV5-5 to TRBJ1-5, with D uncertain. CDR1 is SGHKS and CDR2 is YYEKEE in the germline V gene (reference sequence). The V end lost 0 bases, the J end lost 3 bases, and 7 bases lay between the germline ends. This CDR3 is built from 14 residues. Here the CDR3 DNA reads TGTGCCAGCAGCTTGGGCAGACCCAATCAGCCCCAGCATTTT. This sequence encodes CASSLGRPNQPQHF. The entire variable domain, with the rest obtained from reference TRBV5-5 and TRBJ1-5, is as follows: DAGVTQSPTHLIKTRGQQVTLRCSPISGHKSVSWYQQVLGQGPQFIFQYYEKEERGRGNFPDRFSARQFPNYSSELNVNALLLGDSALYLCASSLGRPNQPQHFGDGTRLSIL.

In DNA form, the CDR3 reads TGTGCCAGCAGTGAGCAGGGGCTGGGTCAGCCCCAGCATTTT. Protein sequence: CASSEQGLGQPQHF. J is TRBJ1-5 and V is TRBV2, with a weak D call TRBD1 (6 bases). The CDR3 consists of 14 residues. The V gene's germline CDR1 is SNHLY and CDR2 FYNNEI. V shed 3 bases and J shed 6 bases, with 12 bases lying between them.

As to this clonotype: This clone may be a read error of a much larger clone one base away. This likely comes from a read error, as the CDR3 has no conserved phenylalanine or tryptophan at its end. The V and J genes are TRBV4-3 and TRBJ2-1; TRBD2 agrees at 8 bases. Germline CDR1 LGHNA, CDR2 YSLEER. The trim removed 4 bases at V and 10 bases at J, leaving 18 bases unmatched. CDR3 length equals 17 residues. The chain's CDR3 is CASSRLRAIGRVGEQFL. The DNA for the CDR3 is TGCGCCAGCAGCCGTCTCAGGGCTATCGGGAGGGTAGGGGAGCAGTTCTTA.

This clonotype was recorded once. The chain joins TRBV5-1 to TRBJ2-6; D is undetermined. The CDR3 runs to 18 residues. The germline V and J ends were trimmed by 3 bases and 2 bases, with 18 bases remaining between them. Germline CDR1 and CDR2: SGHRS and YFSETQ. The CDR3 protein is CASSSRDRASAGANVLTF. The CDR3 DNA sequence: TGCGCCAGCAGCTCTAGAGATCGGGCGTCCGCTGGGGCCAACGTCCTGACTTTC.

The rearrangement joins TRBV4-3 to TRBJ2-1, with 7 bases identical to TRBD2. The germline CDR1 and CDR2 sequences are LGHNA and YSLEER. J gave up 8 bases and V 1 base, and 11 bases lay outside the gene matches. The CDR3 spans 16 residues. CDR3 coding DNA: TGCGCCAGCAGCCAAGTCTACGGATCCCGGGGGGATGAGCAGTTCTTC. The encoded protein is CASSQVYGSRGDEQFF.